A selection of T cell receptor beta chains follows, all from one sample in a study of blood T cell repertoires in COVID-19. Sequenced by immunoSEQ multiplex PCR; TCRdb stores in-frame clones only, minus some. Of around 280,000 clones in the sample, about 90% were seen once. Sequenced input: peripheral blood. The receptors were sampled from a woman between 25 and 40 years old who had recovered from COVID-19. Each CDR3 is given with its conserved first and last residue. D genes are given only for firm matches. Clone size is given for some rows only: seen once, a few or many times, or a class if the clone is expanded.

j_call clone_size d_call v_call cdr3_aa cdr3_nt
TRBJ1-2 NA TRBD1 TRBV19 CASRNRGSNYGYTF TGTGCCAGTAGGAACAGGGGGTCGAACTATGGCTACACCTTC
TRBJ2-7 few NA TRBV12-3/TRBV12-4 CASSLDIEQYF TGTGCCAGCAGTTTAGATATCGAGCAGTACTTC
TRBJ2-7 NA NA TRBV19 CASSIESGTSYEQYF TGTGCCAGTAGTATAGAAAGTGGGACTTCCTACGAGCAGTACTTC
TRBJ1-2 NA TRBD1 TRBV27 CASSPSGTGYGYTF TGTGCCAGCAGTCCATCCGGGACAGGGTATGGCTACACCTTC
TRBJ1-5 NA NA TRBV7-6 CASSLGGPNQPQHF TGTGCCAGCAGCTTAGGGGGGCCCAATCAGCCCCAGCATTTT
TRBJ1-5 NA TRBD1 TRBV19 CASSTIQGSNQPQHF TGTGCCAGTAGTACGATACAGGGGAGTAATCAGCCCCAGCATTTT
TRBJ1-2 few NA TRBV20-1 CSAISRGYTF TGCAGTGCTATTTCGAGGGGCTACACCTTC
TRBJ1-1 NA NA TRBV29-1 CSVREPNTEAFF TGCAGCGTCCGGGAGCCGAACACTGAAGCTTTCTTT
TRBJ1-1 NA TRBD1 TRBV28 CASSFPEGTGNTEAFF TGTGCCAGCAGTTTCCCGGAAGGGACAGGGAACACTGAAGCTTTCTTT
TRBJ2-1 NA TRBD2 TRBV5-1 CASSPTTGGSYNEQFF TGCGCCAGCAGCCCAACTACGGGGGGCTCCTACAATGAGCAGTTCTTC
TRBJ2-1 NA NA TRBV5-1 CASSLRSQRANNEQFF TGCGCCAGCAGCTTGCGCTCGCAGCGGGCTAACAATGAGCAGTTCTTC
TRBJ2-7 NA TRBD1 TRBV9 CASSGGQGEGYEQYF TGTGCCAGCAGCGGGGGACAGGGAGAAGGCTACGAGCAGTACTTC
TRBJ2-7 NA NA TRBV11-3 CASSSRFSYEQYF TGTGCCAGCAGCTCCCGGTTCTCCTACGAGCAGTACTTC
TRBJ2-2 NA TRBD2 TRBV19 CASSRTSGNTGELFF TGTGCCAGTTCCAGGACTAGCGGGAACACCGGGGAGCTGTTTTTT
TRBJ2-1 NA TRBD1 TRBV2 CASSERGTGVNEQFF TGTGCCAGCAGTGAACGAGGGACAGGGGTAAATGAGCAGTTCTTC
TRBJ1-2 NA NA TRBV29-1 CSVVVQPYGYTF TGCAGCGTTGTTGTACAGCCCTATGGCTACACCTTC
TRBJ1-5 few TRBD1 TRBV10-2 CASSATGGRQPQHF TGCGCCAGCAGTGCGACAGGGGGCAGACAGCCCCAGCATTTT
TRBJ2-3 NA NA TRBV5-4 CASSSNRDGGDTQYF TGTGCCAGCAGCTCTAACAGGGATGGGGGAGATACGCAGTATTTT
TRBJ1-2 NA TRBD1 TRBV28 CASSAGQTGYGYTF TGTGCCAGCAGTGCGGGACAGACGGGCTATGGCTACACCTTC
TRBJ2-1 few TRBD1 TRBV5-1 CASSLGTGNYNEQFF TGCGCCAGCAGCCTTGGGACAGGGAACTACAATGAGCAGTTCTTC
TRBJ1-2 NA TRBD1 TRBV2 CASSGYTGVGYGYTF TGTGCCAGCAGTGGATATACAGGGGTTGGGTATGGCTACACCTTC
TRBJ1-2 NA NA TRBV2 CASRGGLWDYGYTF TGTGCCAGCAGGGGGGGACTGTGGGACTATGGCTACACCTTC
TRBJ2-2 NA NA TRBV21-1 CASSHREGANTGELFF TGTGCCAGCAGCCACAGGGAAGGGGCGAACACCGGGGAGCTGTTTTTT
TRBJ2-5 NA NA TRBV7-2 CASSLEGRGETQYF TGTGCCAGCAGCTTAGAGGGCAGGGGAGAGACCCAGTACTTC